Each of the 7 T cell receptor beta chains below was sequenced from the same sample in a study of PD-L1 blockade in urothelial cancer. Time point indicated: pretreatment peripheral blood. Profiling relied on immunoSEQ multiplex PCR, and the TCRdb table lists in-frame clones only, not all of them. The sample lists roughly 47,000 clones, 75% to 85% seen once, with less than 11% in the top ten. The input for sequencing was PBMCs, taken around atezolizumab (anti-PD-L1) treatment. The receptor set was obtained from a man aged 70 or older with urothelial cancer.

CDR3 loop: CASSLGGGQETQYF. The CDR3 DNA follows: TGTGCCAGCAGCTTAGGGGGGGGCCAAGAGACCCAGTACTTC. The chain recombines TRBV11-3 with TRBJ2-5, with 7 nucleotides matching TRBD2. Germline V lookup: CDR1 SGHNT, CDR2 YENEEA. CDR3 length equals 14 residues. With 1 base clipped from V and 1 base from J, the junction kept 0 bases outside the gene matches.

The chain combines TRBV19 with TRBJ2-1; no reliable D call. The V and J ends lost 2 bases and 6 bases respectively, with 11 bases between them. CDR3 length: 14 amino acids. The germline V gene has CDR1 LNHDA and CDR2 SQIVND (reference sequence). The CDR3 DNA follows: TGTGCCAGTAGTATACGGCTAGGCAGCAATGAGCAGTTCTTC. It encodes CASSIRLGSNEQFF.

This clone came up a few times. CDR3 sequence (DNA): TGCGCCAGCAGCTTGAGCGGGAGCATATATGAGCAGTTCTTC. Residues: CASSLSGSIYEQFF. The chain employs TRBV5-1 and TRBJ2-1, with TRBD2 matching 8 bases. The ends lost 1 base at V and 8 bases at J; junction bases unmatched: 5. CDR3 length: 14 amino acids. From germline, CDR1 is SGHRS and CDR2 YFSETQ. The variable domain in full, with the rest retrieved from reference TRBV5-1 and TRBJ2-1, is KAGVTQTPRYLIKTRGQQVTLSCSPISGHRSVSWYQQTPGQGLQFLFEYFSETQRNKGNFPGRFSGRQFSNSRSEMNVSTLELGDSALYLCASSLSGSIYEQFFGPGTRLTVL.

The chain employs TRBV7-8 and TRBJ2-2; D is uncertain. Trimming cost V 5 bases and J 7 bases, with 11 bases left between them. Germline lookup yields CDR1 SGHVS and CDR2 FQNEAQ. CDR3 length: 13 residues. The CDR3 loop is CASSLIRGGELFF. The CDR3 coding sequence is TGTGCCAGCAGCCTCATACGAGGCGGGGAGCTGTTTTTT.

The chain has TRBV7-3 and TRBJ1-1, with 9 nucleotides matching TRBD1. Germline trimming cut 5 bases from V and 4 bases from J; bases unmatched to any gene: 5. The CDR3 is 14 residues long. From germline, CDR1 is SGHTA and CDR2 FQGTGA. CDR3 in amino acids: CASSPGQGGTEAFF. The CDR3 nucleotides are TGTGCCAGCAGCCCGGGACAGGGAGGCACTGAAGCTTTCTTT.

As regards this clone: The same CDR3 also results from other DNA sequences found in this sample. The rearrangement links TRBV5-4 to TRBJ2-3; 9 bases agree with TRBD2. V lost 0 bases, J lost 6 bases, and 2 bases stayed unmatched. CDR1 is SGHNT and CDR2 is YYREEE in the germline V gene (reference sequence). There are 14 residues in the CDR3. CDR3 DNA sequence: TGTGCCAGCAGCTTGGAAGCGGGGGGTGATACGCAGTATTTT. Its protein is CASSLEAGGDTQYF.

The chain employs TRBV4-1 and TRBJ2-5; D possibly corresponds to TRBD2 (7 bases). The ends were cut back, 0 bases at V and 5 bases at J, with 10 bases in the middle. This CDR3 spans 14 amino acids. Looked up from germline, CDR1 is MGHRA and CDR2 is YSYEKL. The CDR3 is CASSQEQGGETQYF. As DNA, the CDR3 is TGCGCCAGCAGCCAAGAACAGGGAGGGGAGACCCAGTACTTC.